These T cell receptor beta chains were read from a single sample in a study of cytomegalovirus exposure and HLA in healthy donors. TCRdb's copy holds only in-frame clones and misses some; the assay was immunoSEQ multiplex PCR. This sample yields tens of thousands of clones, of which 85% to 90% are seen a single time; 3.5% to 4.5% belongs to the top ten. Sequencing was performed on PBMCs. These receptors were obtained from a woman aged 18-29 years in good health and CMV-seropositive. Each CDR3 is given with its conserved first and last residue. The D gene is left open where the match is weak. Size is omitted from some rows. Given values are once, few, many or a class for expanded clones.

D: TRBD2; J: TRBJ2-7; V: TRBV18; size: NA; DNA: TGTGCCAGCTCACCGGGGGCTAGCGGGAACTACGAGCAGTACTTC; CDR3: CASSPGASGNYEQYF
D: NA; J: TRBJ2-7; V: TRBV4-3; size: NA; DNA: TGCGCCAGCAGCCAATCCTCGAGGGCATCCTACGAGCAGTACTTC; CDR3: CASSQSSRASYEQYF
D: TRBD2; J: TRBJ2-5; V: TRBV27; size: NA; DNA: TGTGCCAGCAGTCTTAGCGGGGGGACTCTATGGGAGACCCAGTACTTC; CDR3: CASSLSGGTLWETQYF
D: TRBD1; J: TRBJ1-5; V: TRBV19; size: NA; DNA: TGTGCCAGTAGTAAGGACAGGGGTCTCGGTCAGCCCCAGCATTTT; CDR3: CASSKDRGLGQPQHF
D: NA; J: TRBJ1-5; V: TRBV19; size: NA; DNA: TGTGCCAGTAGTATAGGGGGCCCGGTTCAGCCCCAGCATTTT; CDR3: CASSIGGPVQPQHF
D: TRBD1; J: TRBJ2-3; V: TRBV7-9; size: NA; DNA: TGTGCCAGCAGCTTCGAGGGACAGGGGGTAACAGATACGCAGTATTTT; CDR3: CASSFEGQGVTDTQYF
D: NA; J: TRBJ1-5; V: TRBV28; size: NA; DNA: TGTGCCAGCAGTTCGGGAGGGCTTAGCAATCAGCCCCAGCATTTT; CDR3: CASSSGGLSNQPQHF
D: TRBD2; J: TRBJ2-7; V: TRBV7-6; size: NA; DNA: TGTGCCAGCAGCGCCGGGCGGGGGGGCTACGAGCAGTACTTC; CDR3: CASSAGRGGYEQYF
D: NA; J: TRBJ2-5; V: TRBV14; size: once; DNA: TGTGCCAGCAGCCAAATTGGGGGAGGCCTCCAAGAGACCCAGTACTTC; CDR3: CASSQIGGGLQETQYF
D: TRBD1; J: TRBJ1-2; V: TRBV5-4; size: NA; DNA: TGTGCCAGCAGCAAGACCGACAGGGGCTATGGCTACACCTTC; CDR3: CASSKTDRGYGYTF
D: NA; J: TRBJ2-5; V: TRBV7-9; size: NA; DNA: TGTGCCAGCAGCTTAGCTGCGGGGGCCGAGACCCAGTACTTC; CDR3: CASSLAAGAETQYF